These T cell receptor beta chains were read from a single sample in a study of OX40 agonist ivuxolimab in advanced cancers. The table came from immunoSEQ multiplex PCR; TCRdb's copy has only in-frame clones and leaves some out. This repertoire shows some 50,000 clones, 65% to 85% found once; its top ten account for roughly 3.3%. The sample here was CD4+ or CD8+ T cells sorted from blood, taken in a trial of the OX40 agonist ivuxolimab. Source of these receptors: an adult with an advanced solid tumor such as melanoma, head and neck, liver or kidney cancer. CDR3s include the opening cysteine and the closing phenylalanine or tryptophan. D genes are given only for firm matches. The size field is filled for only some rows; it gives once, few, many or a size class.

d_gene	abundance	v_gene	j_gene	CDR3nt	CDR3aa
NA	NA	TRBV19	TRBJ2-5	TGTGCCAGTAGTATAGACAGTGAAGAGACCCAGTACTTC	CASSIDSEETQYF
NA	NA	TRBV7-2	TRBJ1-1	TGTGCCAGCAGCTTAGTGGGGGGACGGATGAACACTGAAGCTTTCTTT	CASSLVGGRMNTEAFF
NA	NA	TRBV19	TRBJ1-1	TGTGCCAGTACCGCCGGACGGCCGAACACTGAAGCTTTCTTT	CASTAGRPNTEAFF
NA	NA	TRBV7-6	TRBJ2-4	TGTGCCAGCAGCGAGGGGTGGGAGCCAGGCATTCAGTACTTC	CASSEGWEPGIQYF
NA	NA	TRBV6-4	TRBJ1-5	TGTGCCAGCAGTACAGGGACGTATCAGCCCCAGCATTTT	CASSTGTYQPQHF
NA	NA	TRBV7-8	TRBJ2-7	TGTGCCAGCAGCTTAGCGGTTGCGGGAAGCTCCTACGAGCAGTACTTC	CASSLAVAGSSYEQYF
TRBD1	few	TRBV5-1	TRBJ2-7	TGCGCCAGCAGATCCGGGACAGGGACCTACGAGCAGTACTTC	CASRSGTGTYEQYF
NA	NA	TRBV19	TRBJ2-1	TGTGCCAGATTAGAAGGTTACAATGAGCAGTTCTTC	CARLEGYNEQFF
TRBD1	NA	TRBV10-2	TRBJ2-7	TGCGCCAGCAGCCCCGACAGGGGTCCCCACGAGCAGTACTTC	CASSPDRGPHEQYF
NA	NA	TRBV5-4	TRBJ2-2	TGTGCCAGCAGCTGGGGTACGGCGAACACCGGGGAGCTGTTTTTT	CASSWGTANTGELFF
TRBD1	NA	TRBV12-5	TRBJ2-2	TGTGCTAGTGGTTTGCGCACAGGGGGTGTAGGCGGGGAGCTGTTTTTT	CASGLRTGGVGGELFF
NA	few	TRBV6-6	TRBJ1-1	TGTGCCAGCAGTTATGGGTCCCCACAGAACACTGAAGCTTTCTTT	CASSYGSPQNTEAFF
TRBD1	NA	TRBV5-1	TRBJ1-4	TGCGCCAGCAGCCCTGGACAGGGGGCCTTTTCAGCAACTAATGAAAAACTGTTTTTT	CASSPGQGAFSATNEKLFF
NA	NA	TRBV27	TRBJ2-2	TGTGCCAGCAGTTTCCCCTCGAACACCGGGGAGCTGTTTTTT	CASSFPSNTGELFF
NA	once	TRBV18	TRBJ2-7	TGTGCCAGCTCAGTGGGAGGAGCGGCCACCTACGAGCAGTACTTC	CASSVGGAATYEQYF
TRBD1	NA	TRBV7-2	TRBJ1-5	TGTGCCAGCAGCTGGGGACAGGGCAATCAGCCCCAGCATTTT	CASSWGQGNQPQHF
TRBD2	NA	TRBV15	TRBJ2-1	TGTGCCACCAGCAGAGAAAAGGGACTAGCGGCCTACAATGAGCAGTTCTTC	CATSREKGLAAYNEQFF
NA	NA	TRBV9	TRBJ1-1	TGTGCCAGCAGCTCCCGAGGGTGGGGTACTGAAGCTTTCTTT	CASSSRGWGTEAFF
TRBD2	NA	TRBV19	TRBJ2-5	TGTGCCAGTAGCAGGACTAGCGGGAGAAGTGAGACCCAGTACTTC	CASSRTSGRSETQYF
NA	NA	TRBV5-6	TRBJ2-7	TGTGCCAGCAGCGTTGGGACCTCCGATGAGCAGTACTTC	CASSVGTSDEQYF
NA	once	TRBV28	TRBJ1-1	TGTGCCAGCAGTTTAATCGGGACAACAAACACTGAAGCTTTCTTT	CASSLIGTTNTEAFF
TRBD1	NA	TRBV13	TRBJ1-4	TGTGCCAGCAGCTCGGCCGGGACAGTGAATGAAAAACTGTTTTTT	CASSSAGTVNEKLFF
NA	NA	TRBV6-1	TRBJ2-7	TGTGCCAGCAGTGAACAGGGGGGCGAGCAGTACTTC	CASSEQGGEQYF
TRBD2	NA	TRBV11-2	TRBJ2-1	TGTGCCAGCAGCGTAACTAGCGGGACATACAATGAGCAGTTCTTC	CASSVTSGTYNEQFF
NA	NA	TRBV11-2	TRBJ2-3	TGTGCCAGCAGCCCGGCCGGGCCTAGCACAGATACGCAGTATTTT	CASSPAGPSTDTQYF
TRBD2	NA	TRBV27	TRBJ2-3	TGTGCCAGCAGATCTAGACTAGCAGTAATAGATACGCAGTATTTT	CASRSRLAVIDTQYF
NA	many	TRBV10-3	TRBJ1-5	TGTGCCATCAGTGAGCAGGGCATGAATCAGCCCCAGCATTTT	CAISEQGMNQPQHF
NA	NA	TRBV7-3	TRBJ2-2	TGTGCCAGCAGCTTACAAGCGGGGAACACCGGGGAGCTGTTTTTT	CASSLQAGNTGELFF
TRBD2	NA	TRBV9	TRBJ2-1	TGTGCCAGCAGCGTAGTCGGCGGGAGCTCCTACAATGAGCAGTTCTTC	CASSVVGGSSYNEQFF
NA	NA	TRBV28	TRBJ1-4	TGTGCCAGCAGCCAGGGAGGAGGCGAAAAACTGTTTTTT	CASSQGGGEKLFF
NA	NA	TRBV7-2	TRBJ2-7	TGTGCCAGCAGGTGGGAGAGCTCGTACTACGAGCAGTACTTC	CASRWESSYYEQYF
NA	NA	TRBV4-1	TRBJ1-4	TGCGCCAGCAGCCAAGGAGGTTGGGCAACTAATGAAAAACTGTTTTTT	CASSQGGWATNEKLFF
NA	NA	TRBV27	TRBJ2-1	TGTGCCAGCAGTTTCCGAGGTAGCGAGCAGTTCTTC	CASSFRGSEQFF
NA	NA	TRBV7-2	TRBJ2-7	TGTGCCAGCGAGGGGGTTCGGGAGCAGTACTTC	CASEGVREQYF
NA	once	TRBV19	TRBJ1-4	TGTGCCAGTAGTTTCATTTCCGGGCTAGCGGATGAAAAACTGTTTTTT	CASSFISGLADEKLFF
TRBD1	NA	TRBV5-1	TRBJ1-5	TGCGCCAGCTCTTCGACAGGGGCCGGGGGTCAGCCCCAGCATTTT	CASSSTGAGGQPQHF
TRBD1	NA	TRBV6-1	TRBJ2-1	TGTGCCAGCAGTGGAGGACAGGGAATTTGGGATGAGCAGTTCTTC	CASSGGQGIWDEQFF
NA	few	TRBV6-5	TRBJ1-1	TGTGCCAGCAGGCCCGGCCCTCACACTGAAGCTTTCTTT	CASRPGPHTEAFF
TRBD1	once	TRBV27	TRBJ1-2	TGTGCCAGCAGTACTAGGGGGCTCGGCTACACCTTC	CASSTRGLGYTF